This passage covers 21 T cell receptor beta chains from one sample sequenced in a study of blood T cell repertoires in COVID-19. Some clones are missing from TCRdb's copy, which holds only in-frame ones; the method was immunoSEQ multiplex PCR. The sample holds about 370,000 clones; around 87% are singletons and the top ten take 0.9% to 1.1%. Input material: PBMCs or T cells enriched from blood (not recorded which). The receptors shown here come from a man younger than 35 who had recovered from COVID-19.

This chain connects TRBV7-6 to TRBJ2-2, with 7 positions matching TRBD2. The CDR3 totals 16 residues. Germline V gene lookup returns CDR1 SGHVS and CDR2 FNYEAQ. V gave up 5 bases and J gave up 1 base; unmatched junction bases: 7. CDR3 DNA: TGTGCCAGCAGCCCCTGGGGCGGGGGGAACACCGGGGAGCTGTTTTTT. It encodes CASSPWGGGNTGELFF.

CDR3 sequence (DNA): TGTGCCAGCAGCTCATACTTGACCGGGGAGCTGTTTTTT. It translates to CASSSYLTGELFF. This chain connects TRBV5-4 to TRBJ2-2; D is uncertain. This CDR3 has 13 amino acids. Deletions cut 3 bases from V and 5 bases from J, with 8 bases between. Per germline, CDR1 SGHNT and CDR2 YYREEE (reference sequence).

This clone was seen only once. This chain links TRBV28 with TRBJ2-1; possible D gene TRBD1, 6 bases. Trimming removed 0 bases at V and 5 bases at J, with 11 bases between. The CDR3 sequence is 15 residues long. CDR1 is MDHEN, CDR2 SYDVKM, per germline. CDR3 in amino acids: CASSLWSGDNNEQFF. The CDR3 DNA follows: TGTGCCAGCAGTTTATGGTCAGGGGATAACAATGAGCAGTTCTTC.

The chain joins TRBV19 to TRBJ1-2; D is uncertain. Germline V CDR1 and CDR2: LNHDA, SQIVND (reference sequence). V was clipped by 5 bases and J by 4 bases, with 17 bases between them. The CDR3 loop spans 15 amino acids. The CDR3 protein is CASSLLGGPPYGYTF. CDR3 nucleotides: TGTGCCAGTAGTCTCCTTGGAGGGCCCCCCTATGGCTACACCTTC.

The rearrangement joins TRBV6-2 or TRBV6-3 to TRBJ2-3, with 9 bases aligning to TRBD1. Germline V gene lookup returns CDR1 MNHEY and CDR2 SVGEGT. V was clipped by 4 bases and J by 4 bases; unmatched bases: 0. This CDR3 region has 13 residues. CDR3 in amino acids: CASSWDRADTQYF. CDR3 DNA sequence: TGTGCCAGCAGTTGGGACAGGGCAGATACGCAGTATTTT.

The chain couples TRBV6-5 to TRBJ1-4; D possibly corresponds to TRBD1 (5 bases). Between the trimmed V and J ends, which lost 2 bases and 5 bases, there was a span of 12 bases. Germline V lookup: CDR1 MNHEY, CDR2 SVGAGI. This CDR3 region has 15 residues. CDR3 loop: CASSYGLQGNEKLFF. The CDR3, as DNA: TGTGCCAGCAGTTACGGTCTCCAGGGAAATGAAAAACTGTTTTTT.

V gene TRBV27 combines with J gene TRBJ2-1; D not certain. CDR3 length: 14 amino acids. The germline V gene has CDR1 MNHEY and CDR2 SMNVEV (reference sequence). Trimming cost V 6 bases and J 1 base, with 10 bases left between them. CDR3 loop: CASRGYDSYNEQFF. The CDR3 coding sequence is TGTGCCAGCAGGGGCTATGATTCCTACAATGAGCAGTTCTTC.

The chain uses TRBV4-1 and TRBJ2-7; D remains ambiguous. Deletions cut 1 base from V and 4 bases from J, with 8 bases between. Germline V gene data show CDR1 as MGHRA and CDR2 as YSYEKL. The CDR3 covers 13 residues. The CDR3 protein is CASSQVGIYEQYF. CDR3 sequence (DNA): TGCGCCAGCAGCCAAGTGGGCATTTACGAGCAGTACTTC.

The genes are TRBV6-1 and TRBJ2-3; no firm D call. Germline V CDR1 and CDR2: MNHNS, SASEGT. The CDR3 extends over 14 amino acids. Trimming took off 3 bases at V and 10 bases at J, with 17 bases between the two ends. The CDR3 DNA is TGTGCCAGCAGTGAGATCCCCGCCGCGATTCCGCAGTATTTT. Its translation: CASSEIPAAIPQYF.

As concerns this clone: Other nucleotide sequences in the sample specify the same CDR3. The genes are TRBV6-5 and TRBJ1-2; D perhaps matches TRBD1 (5 bases). CDR1 and CDR2 (germline): MNHEY, SVGAGI. The V end was cut by 0 bases, the J end by 4 bases, with 9 bases between. This CDR3 has 14 residues. CDR3 loop: CASSYSGQVYGYTF. In DNA, the CDR3 is TGTGCCAGCAGTTACTCTGGACAAGTCTATGGCTACACCTTC.

The V and J genes are TRBV7-9 and TRBJ2-1; D may be TRBD1 (7 bases). Germline CDR1 reads SEHNR; CDR2 reads FQNEAQ (reference sequence). This CDR3 has 16 residues. V was pared by 5 bases and J by 0 bases, with 14 bases between. CDR3 nucleotide sequence: TGTGCCAGCAGCGGGTGGAGGGGGCACTCCTACAATGAGCAGTTCTTC. Translating gives CASSGWRGHSYNEQFF. Using reference TRBV7-9 and TRBJ2-1 for the parts outside the CDR3, the full variable domain is DTGVSQNPRHKITKRGQNVTFRCDPISEHNRLYWYRQTLGQGPEFLTYFQNEAQLEKSRLLSDRFSAERPKGSFSTLEIQRTEQGDSAMYLCASSGWRGHSYNEQFFGPGTRLTVL.

This sequence joins TRBV9 and TRBJ2-5; D may be TRBD2 (5 bases). CDR1 and CDR2 (germline): SGDLS, YYNGEE. The CDR3 contains 15 residues. Trimming took off 0 bases at V and 5 bases at J, with 14 bases between the two ends. The CDR3 nucleotides read TGTGCCAGCAGCGTAGTGGGTGGGAGTAGGGAGACCCAGTACTTC. Protein sequence: CASSVVGGSRETQYF.

This chain joins TRBV6-5 and TRBJ1-2; D is perhaps TRBD1 (6 bases). With 6 bases removed from V and 3 bases from J, the gap between germline ends came to 11 bases. This CDR3 is built from 13 residues. Germline CDR1 MNHEY, CDR2 SVGAGI. CDR3 region: CASRKGQHYGYTF. The CDR3 bases are TGTGCCAGCAGGAAGGGACAACACTATGGCTACACCTTC.

The chain couples TRBV5-8 to TRBJ2-7; possible D gene TRBD1, 6 bases. Germline V gene lookup returns CDR1 SGHTS and CDR2 YDEGEE. The length of the CDR3 is 15 residues. V lost 1 base, J lost 0 bases, and 11 bases lay in between. The DNA for the CDR3 is TGTGCCAGCAGCTTGCAGTGGGACAACTCCTACGAGCAGTACTTC. It translates to CASSLQWDNSYEQYF.

The J gene is TRBJ1-1, the V gene TRBV10-3; D not certain. CDR3 length: 12 amino acids. V shed 0 bases and J shed 9 bases, with 8 bases lying between them. Germline V gene lookup returns CDR1 ENHRY and CDR2 SYGVKD. The CDR3 region has the DNA TGTGCCATCAGTGAGTCGAGGGATAAAGCTTTCTTT. Amino acid sequence: CAISESRDKAFF.

CDR3 nucleotide sequence: TGTGCCAGCTCACCCGAGCAGGCGACTAATTCACCCCTCCACTTT. Its protein is CASSPEQATNSPLHF. The chain joins TRBV18 to TRBJ1-6, with D unresolved. CDR3 length: 15 residues. The V end lost 3 bases, the J end lost 6 bases, and 12 bases lay between the germline ends. CDR1 is KGHSH, CDR2 LQKENI, per germline.

The chain joins TRBV3-1 (or the pseudogene TRBV3-2) to TRBJ1-4, with D possibly matching TRBD1 (5 bases). CDR3 length: 15 amino acids. V was pared by 4 bases and J by 6 bases, with 15 bases between. The V gene's germline CDR1 is LGHDT and CDR2 YNNKEL (reference sequence). The CDR3 coding sequence is TGTGCCAGCAGCCGACAGCCCCGGCCTGATGAAAAACTGTTTTTT. Protein sequence: CASSRQPRPDEKLFF.

V gene TRBV18 combines with J gene TRBJ1-3, with 9 positions matching TRBD1. The CDR3 length is 20 residues. The J segment lost 0 bases and the V segment lost 1 base, leaving 13 bases of the junction unmatched. The germline V gene has CDR1 KGHSH and CDR2 LQKENI. CDR3 protein: CASSPLSGTGSPNSGNTIYF. The CDR3 DNA reads TGTGCCAGCTCACCACTTTCCGGGACAGGGTCCCCGAACTCTGGAAACACCATATATTTT.

The V and J genes are TRBV2 and TRBJ2-1; 9 nucleotides line up with TRBD2. This CDR3 comprises 16 residues. Unmatched junction bases numbered 12, after V lost 8 bases and J lost 4 bases. From germline, CDR1 is SNHLY and CDR2 FYNNEI. CDR3 in DNA: TGTGCCAGCGGGGGCCAGGCTAGCGGGGTATACAATGAGCAGTTCTTC. Protein: CASGGQASGVYNEQFF.

This clone was seen only once. The chain carries TRBV5-1 and TRBJ2-7; perhaps TRBD1 as D (5 bases). Between the trimmed V and J ends, which lost 5 bases and 0 bases, there was a span of 9 bases. CDR1 SGHRS and CDR2 YFSETQ come from the germline V gene. The CDR3 loop spans 13 amino acids. Written as DNA, the CDR3 is TGCGCCAGCAGTGCTGACAGCTCCTACGAGCAGTACTTC. Its translation is CASSADSSYEQYF.

The gene calls are TRBV7-2 and TRBJ2-7; a weak D match, TRBD2 (6 bases). V lost 5 bases and J 3 bases, leaving 17 bases between the germline ends. This CDR3 has 15 amino acids. Germline CDR1 reads SGHTA; CDR2 reads FQGNSA. CDR3 protein: CASSPGGNSGYEQYF. The CDR3, as DNA: TGTGCCAGCAGCCCAGGAGGTAATAGCGGCTACGAGCAGTACTTC.